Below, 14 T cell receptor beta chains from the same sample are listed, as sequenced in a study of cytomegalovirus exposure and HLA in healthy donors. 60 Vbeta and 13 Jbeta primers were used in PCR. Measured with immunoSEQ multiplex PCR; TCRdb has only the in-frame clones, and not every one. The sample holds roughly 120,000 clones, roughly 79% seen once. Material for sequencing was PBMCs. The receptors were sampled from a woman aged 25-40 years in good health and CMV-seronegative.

This CDR3 is CASSPDRTTDTQYF. CDR3 in DNA: TGTGCCAGCTCACCGGACAGGACGACAGATACGCAGTATTTT. The rearrangement links TRBV18 to TRBJ2-3; 7 positions agree with TRBD1. Looked up from germline, CDR1 is KGHSH and CDR2 is LQKENI. This CDR3 spans 14 amino acids. V lost 3 bases to trimming and J lost 3 bases; unmatched junction nucleotides: 3.

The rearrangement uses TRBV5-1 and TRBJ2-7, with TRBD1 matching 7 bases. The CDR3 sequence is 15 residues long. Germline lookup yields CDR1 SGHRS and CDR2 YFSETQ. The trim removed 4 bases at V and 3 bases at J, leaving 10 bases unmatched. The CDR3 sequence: CASSVVTGQSYEQYF. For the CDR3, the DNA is TGCGCCAGCAGCGTTGTTACGGGACAGAGCTACGAGCAGTACTTC.

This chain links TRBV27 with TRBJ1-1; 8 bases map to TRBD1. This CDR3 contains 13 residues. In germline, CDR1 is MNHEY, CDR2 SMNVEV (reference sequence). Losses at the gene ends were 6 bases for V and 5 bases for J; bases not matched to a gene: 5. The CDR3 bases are TGTGCCAGCAGAGGACAGGGCAGTACTGAAGCTTTCTTT. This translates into CASRGQGSTEAFF.

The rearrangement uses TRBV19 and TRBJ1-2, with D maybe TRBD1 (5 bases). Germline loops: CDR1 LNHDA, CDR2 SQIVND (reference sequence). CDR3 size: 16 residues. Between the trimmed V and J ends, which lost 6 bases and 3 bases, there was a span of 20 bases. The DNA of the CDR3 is TGTGCCAGTAGCACGGAGGGGCAGGGATGGGACTATGGCTACACCTTC. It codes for CASSTEGQGWDYGYTF.

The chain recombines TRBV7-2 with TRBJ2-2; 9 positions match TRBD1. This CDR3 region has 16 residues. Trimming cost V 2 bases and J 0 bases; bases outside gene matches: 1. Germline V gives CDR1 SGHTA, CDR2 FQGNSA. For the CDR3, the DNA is TGTGCCAGCAGCTTAAGGACAGGGGCGAACACCGGGGAGCTGTTTTTT. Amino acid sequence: CASSLRTGANTGELFF.

The CDR3 is CAISEYGQAHEQYF. The CDR3 region has the DNA TGTGCCATCAGTGAGTACGGACAGGCCCACGAGCAGTACTTC. V gene TRBV10-3 combines with J gene TRBJ2-7; 7 nucleotides line up with TRBD1. Trimming removed 1 base from V and 5 bases from J; junction bases left unmatched: 5. Germline lookup yields CDR1 ENHRY and CDR2 SYGVKD. CDR3 length equals 14 residues.

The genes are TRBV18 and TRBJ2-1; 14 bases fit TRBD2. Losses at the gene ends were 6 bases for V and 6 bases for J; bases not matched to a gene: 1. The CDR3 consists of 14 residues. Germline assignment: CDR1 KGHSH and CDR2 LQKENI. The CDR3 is CASSGLAGGNEQFF. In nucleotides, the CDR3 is TGTGCCAGCTCCGGACTAGCGGGAGGCAATGAGCAGTTCTTC.

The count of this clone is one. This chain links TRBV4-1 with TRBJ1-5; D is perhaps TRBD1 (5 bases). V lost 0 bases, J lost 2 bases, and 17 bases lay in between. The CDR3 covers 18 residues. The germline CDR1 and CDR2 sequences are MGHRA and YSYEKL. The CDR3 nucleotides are TGCGCCAGCAGCCAAGATCGGGGGTGGGGTGTGGGCAATCAGCCCCAGCATTTT. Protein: CASSQDRGWGVGNQPQHF.

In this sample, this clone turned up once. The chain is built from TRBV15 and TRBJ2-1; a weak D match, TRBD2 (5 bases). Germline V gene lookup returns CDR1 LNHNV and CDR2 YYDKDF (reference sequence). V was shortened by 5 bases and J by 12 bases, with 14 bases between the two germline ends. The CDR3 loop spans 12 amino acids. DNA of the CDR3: TGTGCCACCAGCCATCCGGAGGAGAGGCAGTTCTTC. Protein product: CATSHPEERQFF.

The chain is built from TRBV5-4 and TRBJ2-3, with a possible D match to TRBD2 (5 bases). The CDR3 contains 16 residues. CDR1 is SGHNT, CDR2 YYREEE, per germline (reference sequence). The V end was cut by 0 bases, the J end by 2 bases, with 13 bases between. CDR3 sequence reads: CASSLAGNSYTDTQYF. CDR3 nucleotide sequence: TGTGCCAGCAGCTTGGCCGGGAACTCCTACACAGATACGCAGTATTTT.

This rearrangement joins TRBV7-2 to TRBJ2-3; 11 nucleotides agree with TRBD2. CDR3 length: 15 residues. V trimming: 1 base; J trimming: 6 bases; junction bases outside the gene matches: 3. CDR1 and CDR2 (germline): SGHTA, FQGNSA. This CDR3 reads CASSLVAGGSDTQYF. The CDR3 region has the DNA TGTGCCAGCAGCTTAGTAGCGGGAGGGTCGGATACGCAGTATTTT.

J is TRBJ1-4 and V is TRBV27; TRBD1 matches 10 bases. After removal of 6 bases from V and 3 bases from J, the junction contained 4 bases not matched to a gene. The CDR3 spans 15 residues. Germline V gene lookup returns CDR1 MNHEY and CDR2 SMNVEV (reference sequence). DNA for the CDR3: TGTGCCAGCAGCGGACAGGGGGTCTCTAATGAAAAACTGTTTTTT. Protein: CASSGQGVSNEKLFF.

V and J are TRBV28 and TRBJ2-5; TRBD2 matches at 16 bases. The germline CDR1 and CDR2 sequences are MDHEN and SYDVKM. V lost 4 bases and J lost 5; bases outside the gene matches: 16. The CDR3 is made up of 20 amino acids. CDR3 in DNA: TGTGCCAGCAGTTCAAGGGCGGGGACTAGCGGGAGGGCCCTCCGGGAGACCCAGTACTTC. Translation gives CASSSRAGTSGRALRETQYF.

The CDR3 nucleotides read TGTGCCAGCAGTTTCTCCCCCTCGGGGAATGAGCAGTTCTTC. Its protein product is CASSFSPSGNEQFF. This chain links TRBV28 with TRBJ2-1; TRBD2 might be the D (5 bases). This CDR3 comprises 14 residues. The germline V and J ends were trimmed by 3 bases and 7 bases, with 13 bases remaining between them. Germline CDR1 is MDHEN and CDR2 is SYDVKM.